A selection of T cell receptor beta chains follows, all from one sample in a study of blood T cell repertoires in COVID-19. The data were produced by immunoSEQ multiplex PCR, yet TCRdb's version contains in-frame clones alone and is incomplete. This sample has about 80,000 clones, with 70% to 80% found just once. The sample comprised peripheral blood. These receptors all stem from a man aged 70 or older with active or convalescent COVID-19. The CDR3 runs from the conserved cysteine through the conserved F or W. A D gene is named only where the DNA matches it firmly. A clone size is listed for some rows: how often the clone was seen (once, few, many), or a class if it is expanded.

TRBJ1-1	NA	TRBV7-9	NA	CASSLLSMNTEAFF	TGTGCCAGCAGCTTATTAAGCATGAACACTGAAGCTTTCTTT
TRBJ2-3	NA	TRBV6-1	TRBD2	CASSEQRGGPDTQYF	TGTGCCAGCAGTGAACAGCGGGGGGGCCCAGATACGCAGTATTTT
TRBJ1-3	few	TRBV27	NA	CASSRKRGNTIYF	TGTGCCAGCAGTCGTAAGAGAGGAAACACCATATATTTT
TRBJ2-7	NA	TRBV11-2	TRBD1	CASSLTDRGEQYF	TGTGCCAGCAGCTTAACGGACAGGGGCGAGCAGTACTTC
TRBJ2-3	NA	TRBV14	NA	CASSLRGYTDTQYF	TGTGCCAGCAGCCTCCGGGGGTACACAGATACGCAGTATTTT
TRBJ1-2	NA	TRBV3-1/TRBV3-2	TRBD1	CASSAQGWYGYTF	TGTGCCAGCAGTGCACAGGGGTGGTATGGCTACACCTTC
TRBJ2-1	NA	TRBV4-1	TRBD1	CASSQAGQGAGEQFF	TGCGCCAGCAGCCAGGCGGGACAGGGGGCGGGTGAGCAGTTCTTC
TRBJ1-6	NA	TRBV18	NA	CASSQTSVQANSPLHF	TGTGCCAGCTCACAAACATCAGTTCAGGCTAATTCACCCCTCCACTTT
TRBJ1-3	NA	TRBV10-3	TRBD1	CAISGGDRSSGNTIYF	TGTGCCATCAGTGGAGGGGACAGGAGCTCTGGAAACACCATATATTTT
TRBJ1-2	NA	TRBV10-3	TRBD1	CAISGDSSYGYTF	TGTGCCATCAGTGGGGACAGCTCCTATGGCTACACCTTC